This TCR beta chain was captured by sequencing in a study of early T cells in non-severe SARS-CoV-2 infection. A single record per CDR3 protein comes from TCRdb applying MiXCR to the 5' RACE reads. The sample has about 92,000 distinct CDR3 sequences; under 15% are singletons. This clonotype was counted only a few times. A much bigger clone sits one base away, suggesting this may be a read error. Germline lookup yields CDR1 SGDLS and CDR2 YYNGEE. Trimming cost V 4 bases and J 4 bases; bases outside gene matches: 1. The CDR3 extends over 13 amino acids. Sequenced sample: whole blood. The receptor comes from an adult who was a healthcare worker with PCR-confirmed SARS-CoV-2 infection or an uninfected control (not recorded which). The gene calls are TRBV9 and TRBJ2-3, with 9 bases fitting TRBD2. The CDR3, as DNA: TGTGCCAGCAGCTGGACTAGCGCAGATACGCAGTATTTT. Translation gives CASSWTSADTQYF.